This is a list of T cell receptor beta chains from one sample in a study of early T cells in non-severe SARS-CoV-2 infection. TCRdb fed the 5' RACE reads into MiXCR, producing one record per CDR3 protein. The sample has 90,000 to 100,000 distinct CDR3 sequences, over 10% seen once; the top ten hold approximately 2%. Sequencing input: whole blood. The receptors shown here come from an adult who was a healthcare worker with PCR-confirmed SARS-CoV-2 infection or an uninfected control (not recorded which). Both conserved end residues are part of each CDR3. A D gene is named only where the DNA matches it firmly. For some rows the clone size is stated as once, few or many, or as a class when expanded; others skip it.

clone size: few; CDR3 length: 11; V gene: TRBV29-1; J gene: TRBJ2-1; D gene: NA; CDR3 DNA: TGCAGCGTTGAGGGCTTAAATGAGCAGTTCTTC; CDR3 protein: CSVEGLNEQFF
clone size: NA; CDR3 length: 15; V gene: TRBV12-3/TRBV12-4; J gene: TRBJ1-1; D gene: NA; CDR3 DNA: TGTGCCAGCACCCAAGGTGCGCCCGCTGGCACTGAAGCTTTCTTT; CDR3 protein: CASTQGAPAGTEAFF
clone size: few; CDR3 length: 17; V gene: TRBV5-1; J gene: TRBJ2-5; D gene: NA; CDR3 DNA: TGCGCCAGCAGCCCACCTTATGAGGGCCCCTATCAAGAGACCCAGTACTTC; CDR3 protein: CASSPPYEGPYQETQYF
clone size: few; CDR3 length: 13; V gene: TRBV2; J gene: TRBJ2-1; D gene: NA; CDR3 DNA: TGTGCCAGCGGACGGCAGCTTTACAATGAGCAGTTCTTC; CDR3 protein: CASGRQLYNEQFF
clone size: many; CDR3 length: 16; V gene: TRBV7-9; J gene: TRBJ2-5; D gene: NA; CDR3 DNA: TGTGCCAGCAGCTTATGGCCCAGTACGTACCAAGAGACCCAGTACTTC; CDR3 protein: CASSLWPSTYQETQYF
clone size: few; CDR3 length: 11; V gene: TRBV28; J gene: TRBJ2-7; D gene: TRBD1; CDR3 DNA: TGTGCCAGCAGTCAGGGGGTCGAGCAGTACTTC; CDR3 protein: CASSQGVEQYF
clone size: many; CDR3 length: 12; V gene: TRBV11-2; J gene: TRBJ2-1; D gene: NA; CDR3 DNA: TGTGCCAGCAGCTTGGGTGGTGGCGAGCAGTTCTTC; CDR3 protein: CASSLGGGEQFF
clone size: few; CDR3 length: 15; V gene: TRBV2; J gene: TRBJ1-6; D gene: TRBD1; CDR3 DNA: TGTGCCAGCAGTCCTATACAGGGGGAGTACTCACCCCTCCACTTT; CDR3 protein: CASSPIQGEYSPLHF
clone size: NA; CDR3 length: 11; V gene: TRBV2; J gene: TRBJ1-2; D gene: TRBD1; CDR3 DNA: TGTGCCAGCAGACGGACAGGAGGATGCACCTTC; CDR3 protein: CASRRTGGCTF
clone size: once; CDR3 length: 17; V gene: TRBV7-9; J gene: TRBJ2-3; D gene: NA; CDR3 DNA: TGTGCCAGCAGACCTAACAGAGCCTATGGGACCACAGATACGCAGTATTTT; CDR3 protein: CASRPNRAYGTTDTQYF
clone size: few; CDR3 length: 14; V gene: TRBV7-2; J gene: TRBJ2-5; D gene: NA; CDR3 DNA: TGTGCCAGCAGCTTAGGGGGGGCTCAAGAGACCCAGTACTTC; CDR3 protein: CASSLGGAQETQYF
clone size: many; CDR3 length: 17; V gene: TRBV12-3/TRBV12-4; J gene: TRBJ1-5; D gene: TRBD1; CDR3 DNA: TGTGCCAGCAGTTTATGGGCAGGGGGCAATCGCAATCAGCCCCAGCATTTT; CDR3 protein: CASSLWAGGNRNQPQHF
clone size: NA; CDR3 length: 12; V gene: TRBV18; J gene: TRBJ2-1; D gene: TRBD1; CDR3 DNA: TGTGCCAGCTCGGACAGGGTCAATGAGCAGTTCTTC; CDR3 protein: CASSDRVNEQFF
clone size: NA; CDR3 length: 13; V gene: TRBV11-2; J gene: TRBJ2-4; D gene: TRBD2; CDR3 DNA: TGTGCCAGCAGGACTAGCGCCAAAAACATTCAGTACTTC; CDR3 protein: CASRTSAKNIQYF
clone size: many; CDR3 length: 18; V gene: TRBV7-9; J gene: TRBJ1-2; D gene: NA; CDR3 DNA: TGTGCCAGCAGCTTAGCTGAAGGTAACCTGCGGCGCTTCTATGGCTACACCTTC; CDR3 protein: CASSLAEGNLRRFYGYTF
clone size: many; CDR3 length: 16; V gene: TRBV5-1; J gene: TRBJ1-6; D gene: NA; CDR3 DNA: TGCGCCAGCAGCCGAATGTACGCGGACAGCAATTCACCCCTCCACTTT; CDR3 protein: CASSRMYADSNSPLHF
clone size: NA; CDR3 length: 12; V gene: TRBV29-1; J gene: TRBJ2-5; D gene: TRBD2; CDR3 DNA: TGCAGCGCCTATAGCGGGGAAGAGACCCAGTACTTC; CDR3 protein: CSAYSGEETQYF
clone size: many; CDR3 length: 14; V gene: TRBV29-1; J gene: TRBJ2-1; D gene: NA; CDR3 DNA: TGCAGCGTTCTCCGAGACACAGCCTACAATGAGCAGTTCTTC; CDR3 protein: CSVLRDTAYNEQFF
clone size: NA; CDR3 length: 16; V gene: TRBV5-6; J gene: TRBJ1-1; D gene: NA; CDR3 DNA: TGTGCCAGCAGCTTGGGTACAGGGACCATGAACACTGAAGCTTTCTTT; CDR3 protein: CASSLGTGTMNTEAFF
clone size: few; CDR3 length: 18; V gene: TRBV5-1; J gene: TRBJ2-3; D gene: TRBD2; CDR3 DNA: TGCGCCAGCAGCTTGGGGACTAGCGGGGGGGACGCCACAGATACGCAGTATTTT; CDR3 protein: CASSLGTSGGDATDTQYF
clone size: many; CDR3 length: 14; V gene: TRBV5-6; J gene: TRBJ2-3; D gene: TRBD1; CDR3 DNA: TGTGCCAGCACCCTAGGGACAGGGGTAGATACGCAGTATTTT; CDR3 protein: CASTLGTGVDTQYF
clone size: many; CDR3 length: 15; V gene: TRBV28; J gene: TRBJ1-2; D gene: NA; CDR3 DNA: TGTGCCAGCCGGACACCAACAATACCTAACTATGGCTACACCTTC; CDR3 protein: CASRTPTIPNYGYTF
clone size: many; CDR3 length: 16; V gene: TRBV7-8; J gene: TRBJ2-3; D gene: NA; CDR3 DNA: TGTGCCAGCAGCTTACCCGGCCAGGGGCGCACAGATACGCAGTATTTT; CDR3 protein: CASSLPGQGRTDTQYF
clone size: many; CDR3 length: 15; V gene: TRBV5-1; J gene: TRBJ2-7; D gene: NA; CDR3 DNA: TGCGCCAGCAGGAAACAACCCGACGGCCTCTACGAGCAGTACTTC; CDR3 protein: CASRKQPDGLYEQYF